One and the same sample provided the 15 T cell receptor beta chains below, sequenced in a study of T cells in tuberculosis. The time point here: new active TB diagnosis, blood taken before or within 7 days of starting treatment. The assay was immunoSEQ multiplex PCR, and TCRdb's table has in-frame clones only and misses some. The sample lists tens of thousands of clones; about 91% were seen once. The sequences come from PBMCs, collected at tuberculosis diagnosis. These receptors were collected from an adult with tuberculosis.

J is TRBJ1-1 and V is TRBV13; tentative D call: TRBD1 (6 bases). This CDR3 spans 14 amino acids. The V end lost 3 bases, the J end lost 1 base, and 9 bases lay between the germline ends. Germline CDR1 and CDR2: PRHDT and FYEKMQ (reference sequence). As DNA, the CDR3 is TGTGCCAGCAGCTTGGGCAGGGGGAACACTGAAGCTTTCTTT. Protein sequence: CASSLGRGNTEAFF.

The chain has TRBV2 and TRBJ2-5, with 7 bases identical to TRBD1. Germline V lookup: CDR1 SNHLY, CDR2 FYNNEI. This CDR3 is built from 14 residues. Trimming removed 0 bases from V and 5 bases from J; junction bases left unmatched: 3. CDR3 bases: TGTGCCAGCAGTGAAGCGACAGGGATTGAGACCCAGTACTTC. Encoded protein: CASSEATGIETQYF.

The chain is built from TRBV6-5 and TRBJ1-2; D gene unclear. In germline, CDR1 is MNHEY, CDR2 SVGAGI. Trimming pared 5 bases from V and 8 bases from J, leaving 12 bases between. The CDR3 is made up of 12 amino acids. Written as DNA, the CDR3 is TGTGCCAGCAGTACCTCGGCCGGGGGCTACACCTTC. Its protein is CASSTSAGGYTF.

The chain recombines TRBV4-3 with TRBJ2-2; 9 nucleotides match TRBD2. Losses at the gene ends were 1 base for V and 7 bases for J; bases not matched to a gene: 7. The CDR3 is 16 residues long. The germline gives CDR1 LGHNA, CDR2 YSLEER. The CDR3 DNA sequence: TGCGCCAGCAGCCAAGGAGCGGGGGGTAGTATCGGGGAGCTGTTTTTT. It encodes CASSQGAGGSIGELFF.

The genes are TRBV15 and TRBJ1-2, with 8 bases identical to TRBD1. The CDR3 consists of 16 residues. Germline values: CDR1 LNHNV, CDR2 YYDKDF (reference sequence). The trim removed 2 bases at V and 8 bases at J, leaving 13 bases unmatched. The CDR3 DNA is TGTGCCACCAGCAGACAGGCCTTGGGACAGGCGAACGGCTACACCTTC. Protein product: CATSRQALGQANGYTF.

This chain uses TRBV5-7 with TRBJ2-1; 8 nucleotides line up with TRBD2. TRBV5-7 is identified as an open reading frame with a role that is uncertain. The trim removed 6 bases at V and 4 bases at J, leaving 12 bases unmatched. The CDR3 is made up of 16 amino acids. CDR3 DNA: TGTGCCAGCACTTCGGGTGCTAGCGGGTTTTACAATGAGCAGTTCTTC. Amino acids: CASTSGASGFYNEQFF.

The chain joins TRBV27 to TRBJ2-7; TRBD1 is a possible D gene (6 bases). V lost 2 bases, J lost 3 bases, and 14 bases lay in between. CDR1 is MNHEY and CDR2 is SMNVEV in the germline V gene (reference sequence). The CDR3 is 15 residues long. The chain's CDR3 is CASSLPGQGLYEQYF. The CDR3 DNA reads TGTGCCAGCAGTTTACCGGGACAAGGCCTCTACGAGCAGTACTTC.

The chain has TRBV19 and TRBJ1-6, with D unclear. Trimming left V 7 bases short and J 15 bases short, with 13 bases between. Germline lookup yields CDR1 LNHDA and CDR2 SQIVND (reference sequence). The CDR3 spans 11 residues. CDR3 DNA sequence: TGTGCCAGTAATTCGGGGTTCGGCCTCCACTTT. As protein: CASNSGFGLHF.

This rearrangement joins TRBV28 to TRBJ1-5; TRBD1 is a possible D gene (6 bases). V was cut by 0 bases and J by 7 bases, with 13 bases left in between. From germline, CDR1 is MDHEN and CDR2 SYDVKM. The CDR3 totals 15 residues. CDR3 in DNA: TGTGCCAGCAGTTTATGCCTGACAGGCCGGCAGCCCCAGCATTTT. Its protein is CASSLCLTGRQPQHF.

V is TRBV27 and J is TRBJ1-6; 7 bases fit TRBD1. CDR3 length: 17 amino acids. Germline CDR1 is MNHEY and CDR2 is SMNVEV (reference sequence). V shed 8 bases and J 0 bases; nucleotides not matched to a gene: 10. The CDR3 sequence is CASSLKGASSYNSPLHF. The CDR3 nucleotides are TGTGCCAGCTCCCTTAAGGGGGCTAGCTCCTATAATTCACCCCTCCACTTT.

The V and J genes are TRBV19 and TRBJ1-3, with D perhaps matching TRBD1 (5 bases). CDR3 length: 14 residues. Per germline, CDR1 LNHDA and CDR2 SQIVND (reference sequence). V dropped 7 bases and J dropped 4 bases, with 14 bases sitting between them. Here the CDR3 DNA reads TGTGCCAGTAACCGCCGGGGGTCCGGAAACACCATATATTTT. This translates into CASNRRGSGNTIYF.

V gene TRBV11-1 combines with J gene TRBJ1-1, with D uncertain. This CDR3 comprises 13 residues. The V gene's germline CDR1 is SGHAT and CDR2 FQDESV (reference sequence). Trimming left V 1 base short and J 3 bases short, with 6 bases between. The CDR3 DNA reads as TGTGCCAGCAGCTTAGACCGGGACACTGAAGCTTTCTTT. Protein: CASSLDRDTEAFF. Variable domain in full (rest from reference TRBV11-1 and TRBJ1-1): EAEVAQSPRYKITEKSQAVAFWCDPISGHATLYWYRQILGQGPELLVQFQDESVVDDSQLPKDRFSAERLKGVDSTLKIQPAELGDSAMYLCASSLDRDTEAFFGQGTRLTVV.

This sequence joins TRBV11-2 and TRBJ1-1; perhaps TRBD1 as D (6 bases). Germline V gene lookup returns CDR1 SGHAT and CDR2 FQNNGV. This CDR3 spans 14 amino acids. V lost 5 bases, J lost 5 bases, and 15 bases lay in between. Here the CDR3 reads CASSTKQGGTEAFF. CDR3 DNA: TGTGCCAGCAGCACAAAACAGGGAGGGACTGAAGCTTTCTTT. The variable domain in full, with the rest retrieved from reference TRBV11-2 and TRBJ1-1, is EAGVAQSPRYKIIEKRQSVAFWCNPISGHATLYWYQQILGQGPKLLIQFQNNGVVDDSQLPKDRFSAERLKGVDSTLKIQPAKLEDSAVYLCASSTKQGGTEAFFGQGTRLTVV.

CDR3 DNA: TGTGCCAGCAGCTTACTTCCCCCCCTGGGGAGCCCTAATGAAAAACTGTTTTTT. Amino acids: CASSLLPPLGSPNEKLFF. The rearrangement uses TRBV7-8 and TRBJ1-4; D unresolved. The CDR3 runs 18 residues. CDR1 and CDR2 from the germline V gene are SGHVS and FQNEAQ. V lost 2 bases and J lost 3, with 19 bases in between. The whole variable domain, filled in from reference TRBV7-8 and TRBJ1-4, reads GAGVSQSPRYKVAKRGQDVALRCDPISGHVSLFWYQQALGQGPEFLTYFQNEAQLDKSGLPSDRFFAERPEGSVSTLKIQRTQQEDSAVYLCASSLLPPLGSPNEKLFFGSGTQLSVL.

The rearrangement links TRBV5-5 to TRBJ1-1; maybe TRBD1 (5 bases). The CDR3 is 14 residues long. Trimming took 2 bases from V and 1 from J, leaving 9 bases between them. The germline V gene has CDR1 SGHKS and CDR2 YYEKEE (reference sequence). The CDR3 here is CASSLGHGNTEAFF. The CDR3 bases are TGTGCCAGCAGCTTAGGACACGGGAACACTGAAGCTTTCTTT.